This TCR beta chain was observed in a study of T-cell reconstitution after alpha-beta-depleted transplantation in children. During its preparation, the TCRbeta library received unique molecular identifiers. TCRdb itself ran the PCR reads through MiXCR, one entry per CDR3 protein. The sample lists nearly 550,000 distinct CDR3 sequences; approximately 20% were seen once. The germline V and J ends were trimmed by 7 bases and 5 bases, with 12 bases remaining between them. CDR3 length equals 11 residues. The germline V gene encodes CDR1 SQVTM and CDR2 ANQGSEA. The specimen comprised PBMCs from the stem cell graft donor, sampled from the stem cell graft. The TCR comes from a human donor who donated a stem cell graft to a child with acute lymphoblastic leukemia. The rearrangement joins TRBV29-1 to TRBJ2-7; D not resolved. The CDR3: CSAGMGHEQYF. The CDR3 nucleotides are TGCAGCGCCGGAATGGGCCACGAGCAGTACTTC.